The next 8 T cell receptor beta chains were all read from a single sample in a study of regulatory T cells in long-lasting Graves disease. The authors built TCR beta libraries using iRepertoire HTBI primers and Arm-PCR of CDR3 regions. MiXCR was run by TCRdb on the multiplex PCR reads, yielding one entry per CDR3 protein. The sample holds some 300,000 distinct CDR3 sequences, around 21% seen once. This sample's time point: persistent/refractory GD, antithyroid drugs over 5 years with positive TRAb. Following extraction of RNA from PBMCs, that RNA was used to make the TCR library. Here the sequenced sample was peripheral blood mononuclear cells (PBMCs), taken when the disease was refractory, from a patient treated with antithyroid drugs. These receptors were collected from a female donor with Graves disease.

The chain has TRBV28 and TRBJ1-2; D gene uncertain. The germline V gene encodes CDR1 MDHEN and CDR2 SYDVKM. The CDR3 spans 11 residues. The V end was cut by 5 bases, the J end by 5 bases, with 6 bases between. DNA of the CDR3: TGTGCCAGCAGTCTCCATTATGGCTACACCTTC. As protein: CASSLHYGYTF.

This clonotype has at least ten counts. The chain recombines TRBV3-1 with TRBJ2-2, with unresolved D. This CDR3 has 13 amino acids. Germline values: CDR1 LGHDT, CDR2 YNNKEL (reference sequence). Trimming removed 2 bases at V and 5 bases at J, with 6 bases between. The CDR3 is CASSQWETGELFF. The CDR3 coding sequence is TGTGCCAGCAGCCAATGGGAAACCGGGGAGCTGTTTTTT.

Ten or more counts support this clonotype. The rearrangement joins TRBV10-2 to TRBJ2-2; D is possibly TRBD1 (6 bases). In germline, CDR1 is WSHSY, CDR2 SAAADI. The V gene lost 3 bases and the J gene lost 11 bases, with 13 bases spanning the gap. The CDR3 has 13 amino acids. CDR3 loop: CASSERARGELFF. The CDR3 bases are TGCGCCAGCAGTGAACGGGCCAGGGGAGAGCTGTTTTTT.

The chain has TRBV4-3 and TRBJ1-5; D unclear. The CDR3 loop spans 15 amino acids. Germline values: CDR1 LGHNA, CDR2 YSLEER. Between the trimmed V and J ends, which lost 5 bases and 3 bases, there was a span of 14 bases. The CDR3 DNA follows: TGCGCCAGCAGCATCCGGACGGGCCCCAATCAGCCCCAGCATTTT. Residues: CASSIRTGPNQPQHF.

This clonotype was picked up many times. The chain links TRBV6-2 or TRBV6-3 to TRBJ1-5; D might be TRBD1 (6 bases). The CDR3 loop spans 18 amino acids. Germline assignment: CDR1 MNHEY and CDR2 SVGEGT. V dropped 5 bases and J dropped 2 bases, with 22 bases sitting between them. In nucleotides, the CDR3 is TGTGCCAGCAGTCCAACCAACCCATACAGGGATGGCAATCAGCCCCAGCATTTT. It specifies CASSPTNPYRDGNQPQHF.

This clonotype was counted between two and nine times. The rearrangement links TRBV27 to TRBJ2-2, with D perhaps TRBD1 (6 bases). This CDR3 has 14 residues. Trimming cost V 0 bases and J 6 bases, with 8 bases left between them. Looked up from germline, CDR1 is MNHEY and CDR2 is SMNVEV (reference sequence). DNA of the CDR3: TGTGCCAGCAGTTTATCGTGGACAGCCGGGGAGCTGTTTTTT. The encoded protein is CASSLSWTAGELFF.

The chain uses TRBV6-2 or TRBV6-3 and TRBJ2-2; D uncertain. Looked up from germline, CDR1 is MNHEY and CDR2 is SVGEGT. The CDR3 is made up of 15 amino acids. V lost 3 bases and J 0 bases, leaving 8 bases between the germline ends. DNA for the CDR3: TGTGCCAGCAGTTATTTGGCAGCGAACACCGGGGAGCTGTTTTTT. Its translation is CASSYLAANTGELFF.

The rearrangement uses TRBV6-1 and TRBJ2-7; a weak D match, TRBD1 (5 bases). Germline lookup yields CDR1 MNHNS and CDR2 SASEGT. The ends were cut back, 7 bases at V and 2 bases at J, with 15 bases in the middle. This CDR3 has 14 residues. CDR3 bases: TGTGCCAGCATCAAGGGGCAGGGAACCTACGAGCAGTACTTC. Amino acids: CASIKGQGTYEQYF.